Described below is a single TCR beta chain sequence and its context. The sample is drawn from a study of CD8 T cells in Susac syndrome. RNA, at about 0.5 to 1 ug, was reverse transcribed with random hexamers. TCRdb recomputed calls from the immunoSEQ multiplex PCR reads with MiXCR, one row per CDR3 protein. This table holds tens of thousands of distinct CDR3 sequences, approximately 94% found once. This receptor was identified in a human donor with multiple sclerosis. The material sequenced was CD8+ T cells from PBMCs.

The CDR3 protein is CASSLASGETQYF. CDR3 coding DNA: TGTGCCAGCAGCTTAGCGTCGGGGGAGACCCAGTACTTC. The chain links TRBV7-2 to TRBJ2-5; the D gene is possibly TRBD2 (5 bases). Per the germline V gene, CDR1 is SGHTA and CDR2 is FQGNSA. Between the trimmed V and J ends, which lost 0 bases and 5 bases, there was a span of 7 bases. CDR3 size: 13 residues.